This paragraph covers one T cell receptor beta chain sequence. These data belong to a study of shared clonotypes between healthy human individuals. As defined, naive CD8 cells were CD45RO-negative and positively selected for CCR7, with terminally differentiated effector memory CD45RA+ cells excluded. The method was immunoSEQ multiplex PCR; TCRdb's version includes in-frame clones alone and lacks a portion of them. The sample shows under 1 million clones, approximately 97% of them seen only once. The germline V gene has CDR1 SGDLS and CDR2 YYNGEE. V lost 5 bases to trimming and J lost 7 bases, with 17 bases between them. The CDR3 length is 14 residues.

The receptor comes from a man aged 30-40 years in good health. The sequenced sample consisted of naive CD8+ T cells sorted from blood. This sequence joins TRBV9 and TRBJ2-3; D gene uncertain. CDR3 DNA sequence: TGTGCCAGCAGTTTGGGCAGGAGCGTATATACGCAGTATTTT. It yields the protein CASSLGRSVYTQYF.